Described below is a single T cell receptor beta chain sequence and its context. Its recognized antigen is unknown. Within one base of it there is no much larger clone, and no base qualities were kept. This record comes from a study of T cell repertoires in cytomegalovirus infection (dated by TCRdb to about 2019). About the investigation overall: Recently identified HLA-C-restricted CMV epitopes, whose presentation resists viral immunomodulation, were targeted by peptide stimulations together with well-studied HLA-B-restricted epitopes. Donor HLA type was relevant to the analysis, as public TCR beta signatures indicated carriage of CMV infection together with the matching HLA type. Study-wide findings and limitations: The ex vivo response was dominated by HLA-C-restricted CMV-specific TCR beta clonotypes, which also provided the single most frequent clonotype in two of eight donors. In both this cohort and an independent cohort of some 380 donors, the cumulative frequency of public TCR beta family members distinguished carriers of CMV infection plus the relevant HLA type.

Sequencer: Illumina HiSeq 1500. TCRdb took the public reads, trimmed them with fastp at Q25, ran MiXCR for clone calling and kept in-frame beta chains. Rows with one shared CDR3 protein collapse into an entry with the most common genes and DNA. The sample table records roughly 150,000 distinct CDR3 sequences; roughly a fifth of these occur just once. The ten biggest clones cover roughly 25% of the sample. Sample treatment or condition, as interpreted from the label and publication: in vitro stimulation with specific CMV peptide epitopes to enrich CMV-specific T cells. Based on the germline V gene (reference sequence), the CDR1 and CDR2 sequences are DFQATT and SNEGSKA. V was cut back by 0 bases and J by 1 base, leaving a gap of 18 bases between them. Inclusive of the bounding cysteine and phenylalanine, the CDR3 is 17 residues long. The read is trimmed to its CDR3 DNA, 51 bases read in frame from base 1.

The clonotype originates from a human donor in good health (CMV status not recorded). Some clones in this sample may be carry-over from other donors' samples. The material sequenced was CD8+ T cells from cultured PBMCs, taken from culture after CMV antigen stimulation. The rearranged chain carries TRBV20-1 and TRBJ1-1; the D segment cannot be called with confidence. Here the CDR3 is given as CSARDPVSRYGNTEAFF. The bases read TGCAGTGCTAGAGATCCGGTATCTAGGTACGGGAACACTGAAGCTTTCTTT.